The 23 T cell receptor beta chains below all came from one sample that was sequenced in a study of PD-L1 blockade in urothelial cancer. Described time point: pretreatment peripheral blood. Some clones are missing from TCRdb's copy, which holds only in-frame ones; the method was immunoSEQ multiplex PCR. The sample contains about 86,000 clones, more than 75% of which appear only once. Sequencing used PBMCs, obtained around atezolizumab (anti-PD-L1) treatment. These TCRs come from a man in his sixties with urothelial cancer.

The chain has TRBV19 and TRBJ2-7; the D is unclear. The CDR3 loop spans 15 amino acids. Germline CDR1 LNHDA, CDR2 SQIVND (reference sequence). Trimming shortened V by 1 base and J by 2 bases, and 12 bases separated the two germline ends. CDR3 sequence: CASSIGRPPAYEQYF. DNA for the CDR3: TGTGCCAGTAGTATAGGCCGCCCCCCGGCCTACGAGCAGTACTTC.

The rearrangement uses TRBV30 and TRBJ2-1, with 12 bases that match TRBD2. CDR1 and CDR2 (germline): GTSNPN, SVGIG (reference sequence). This CDR3 region has 16 residues. V was clipped by 4 bases and J by 10 bases; unmatched bases: 14. The CDR3 protein is CAWKGASGRAASEQFF. CDR3 bases: TGTGCCTGGAAGGGCGCTAGCGGGAGGGCCGCCAGCGAGCAGTTCTTC.

This clone was found a few times. J is TRBJ1-1 and V is TRBV6-5; D gene uncertain. Trimming pared 3 bases from V and 5 bases from J, leaving 16 bases between. The CDR3 has 15 residues. Germline-derived CDR1 and CDR2 are MNHEY and SVGAGI. CDR3 nucleotide sequence: TGTGCCAGCAGTTATAGTAGTACGCTAGATACTGAAGCTTTCTTT. Encoded protein: CASSYSSTLDTEAFF.

This clone has only one observation. The gene calls are TRBV5-6 and TRBJ1-2; no clear D. There are 17 residues in the CDR3. V was trimmed by 4 bases and J by 7 bases, leaving 26 bases between them. The V gene's germline CDR1 is SGHDT and CDR2 YYEEEE. Here the CDR3 reads CASSPGRPRGEVTGYTF. CDR3 sequence (DNA): TGTGCCAGCAGCCCGGGAAGACCGAGAGGTGAAGTTACTGGCTACACCTTC.

The table lists this clone with a few counts. The V call is TRBV2, the J call TRBJ1-4; 10 bases align to TRBD1. Germline CDR1 reads SNHLY; CDR2 reads FYNNEI. V was clipped by 6 bases and J by 7 bases; unmatched bases: 5. The CDR3 is 14 amino acids. CDR3 nucleotides: TGTGCCAGCAGGGGACAGGGGCTCGGTGAAAAACTGTTTTTT. The encoded protein is CASRGQGLGEKLFF.

The chain uses TRBV6-5 and TRBJ1-6; 7 nucleotides line up with TRBD1. With V trimmed by 4 bases and J by 5 bases, 8 bases remained unmatched. Germline V gives CDR1 MNHEY, CDR2 SVGAGI. The CDR3 totals 16 residues. The CDR3 bases are TGTGCCAGCAGTTCCCTTCGAGGGGGCCATAATTCACCCCTCCACTTT. Translating it yields CASSSLRGGHNSPLHF.

The genes are TRBV5-4 and TRBJ1-6, with 7 bases identical to TRBD1. Germline assignment: CDR1 SGHNT and CDR2 YYREEE (reference sequence). The CDR3 extends over 15 amino acids. Trimming at V came to 5 bases and at J to 7 bases, leaving 9 bases not matched to a gene. The CDR3 sequence: CASSLNRGTNSPLHF. CDR3 coding DNA: TGTGCCAGCAGTCTGAACAGGGGAACGAATTCACCCCTCCACTTT.

This chain connects TRBV11-2 to TRBJ2-3; D not resolved. Germline CDR1 and CDR2: SGHAT and FQNNGV. This CDR3 contains 13 residues. Trimming removed 3 bases from V and 4 bases from J, with 8 bases in between. The CDR3 DNA sequence: TGTGCCAGCAGCTTTGCTCAGGCAGATACGCAGTATTTT. Translation: CASSFAQADTQYF.

The chain is built from TRBV29-1 and TRBJ2-4; 9 bases line up with TRBD1. V was clipped by 7 bases and J by 5 bases; unmatched bases: 3. This CDR3 contains 12 residues. Germline loops: CDR1 SQVTM, CDR2 ANQGSEA. In nucleotides, the CDR3 is TGCAGCGCTAGGACAGGGGAAAACATTCAGTACTTC. This gives the protein CSARTGENIQYF.

The chain uses TRBV7-9 and TRBJ2-2; TRBD2 might be the D (6 bases). The CDR3 is 16 residues long. The V end was cut by 2 bases, the J end by 6 bases, with 16 bases between. Germline loops: CDR1 SEHNR, CDR2 FQNEAQ (reference sequence). The DNA for the CDR3 is TGTGCCAGCAGCTTAATCGGCGGGAACGCACCCGGGGAGCTGTTTTTT. It yields the protein CASSLIGGNAPGELFF.

This rearrangement joins TRBV5-4 to TRBJ1-3; TRBD1 is a possible D gene (6 bases). There are 17 residues in the CDR3. V lost 4 bases and J 2 bases, leaving 19 bases between the germline ends. Germline CDR1 and CDR2: SGHNT and YYREEE (reference sequence). CDR3 in DNA: TGTGCCAGCAGCCCATCGGCAGGGGCTGGAGCTGGAAACACCATATATTTT. Protein product: CASSPSAGAGAGNTIYF.

This clone showed up just once. The V gene is TRBV7-3, the J gene TRBJ2-3; D is uncertain. Germline lookup yields CDR1 SGHTA and CDR2 FQGTGA. The CDR3 has 14 amino acids. The ends were cut back, 3 bases at V and 0 bases at J, with 7 bases in the middle. The CDR3 DNA reads as TGTGCCAGCAGCTTTCTTTCTAGCACAGATACGCAGTATTTT. Amino acid sequence: CASSFLSSTDTQYF.

The chain uses TRBV2 and TRBJ1-5, with 9 bases that match TRBD1. Losses at the gene ends were 7 bases for V and 2 bases for J; bases not matched to a gene: 6. Per germline, CDR1 SNHLY and CDR2 FYNNEI. This CDR3 comprises 15 residues. The CDR3 sequence: CASNQDRGGNQPQHF. CDR3 in DNA: TGTGCCAGCAACCAGGACAGGGGCGGCAATCAGCCCCAGCATTTT. Combining the CDR3 with reference TRBV2 and TRBJ1-5 gives the whole variable domain EPEVTQTPSHQVTQMGQEVILRCVPISNHLYFYWYRQILGQKVEFLVSFYNNEISEKSEIFDDQFSVERPDGSNFTLKIRSTKLEDSAMYFCASNQDRGGNQPQHFGDGTRLSIL.

The chain recombines TRBV9 with TRBJ2-1; 10 nucleotides line up with TRBD2. Per the germline V gene, CDR1 is SGDLS and CDR2 is YYNGEE. The CDR3 loop spans 15 amino acids. The V and J ends lost 1 base and 9 bases, in that order; junction bases with no gene match: 7. The CDR3 loop reads CASSVSTSGIPEQFF. CDR3 coding DNA: TGTGCCAGCAGCGTATCTACTAGCGGGATCCCTGAGCAGTTCTTC.

The CDR3 loop reads CASSRDRVTYEQYF. The CDR3 DNA sequence: TGTGCCAGCAGCAGGGACAGGGTGACGTACGAGCAGTACTTC. The chain links TRBV5-8 to TRBJ2-7; 9 bases match TRBD1. CDR1 and CDR2 (germline): SGHTS, YDEGEE. The CDR3 runs to 14 residues. With 4 bases clipped from V and 4 bases from J, the junction kept 6 bases outside the gene matches.

CDR3 in amino acids: CAISEHLGRSTDTQYF. DNA of the CDR3: TGTGCCATCAGTGAGCATTTGGGGCGGTCCACAGATACGCAGTATTTT. V is TRBV10-3 and J is TRBJ2-3, with D possibly being TRBD1 (5 bases). The CDR3 covers 16 residues. Trimming removed 2 bases from V and 2 bases from J, with 14 bases in between. From germline, CDR1 is ENHRY and CDR2 SYGVKD.

The V and J genes are TRBV7-2 and TRBJ2-7; 14 bases line up with TRBD2. This CDR3 comprises 15 residues. V shed 5 bases, J shed 2 bases, and the junction held 2 bases outside the gene matches. Germline V gene sequence: CDR1 SGHTA, CDR2 FQGNSA. The CDR3 bases are TGTGCCAGCAGCCTGACTAGCGGGGGGGCCTACGAGCAGTACTTC. This encodes CASSLTSGGAYEQYF.

V and J are TRBV19 and TRBJ1-1; D is ambiguous. The CDR3 totals 14 residues. Per germline, CDR1 LNHDA and CDR2 SQIVND (reference sequence). Trimming removed 5 bases at V and 3 bases at J, with 13 bases between. Here the CDR3 DNA reads TGTGCCAGTAGTTCTTCCCGATCGGACACTGAAGCTTTCTTT. It encodes CASSSSRSDTEAFF.

This chain joins TRBV5-1 and TRBJ2-3, with D uncertain. Trimming shortened V by 1 base and J by 2 bases, and 11 bases separated the two germline ends. Per germline, CDR1 SGHRS and CDR2 YFSETQ. There are 15 residues in the CDR3. CDR3 sequence (DNA): TGCGCCAGCAGCTTGCGAACCGAGTACACAGATACGCAGTATTTT. Its translation is CASSLRTEYTDTQYF.

The J gene is TRBJ2-7, the V gene TRBV5-8, with a weak D call TRBD2 (6 bases). This CDR3 has 13 residues. V gave up 3 bases and J gave up 6 bases, with 13 bases separating them. Germline V gene lookup returns CDR1 SGHTS and CDR2 YDEGEE. CDR3 amino acids: CASSYGTRAEQYF. Here the CDR3 DNA reads TGTGCCAGCAGCTACGGGACTCGTGCCGAGCAGTACTTC.

This chain connects TRBV4-2 to TRBJ1-2; TRBD1 might be the D (5 bases). The CDR3 consists of 15 residues. V was pared by 1 base and J by 4 bases, with 13 bases between. Germline V lookup: CDR1 LGHNA, CDR2 YNFKEQ. The CDR3 loop reads CASSQVSQGGYGYTF. CDR3 in DNA: TGTGCCAGCAGCCAAGTCAGTCAGGGTGGCTATGGCTACACCTTC.

This rearrangement joins TRBV15 to TRBJ2-7; a possible D gene is TRBD1 (6 bases). The CDR3 loop spans 15 amino acids. Looked up from germline, CDR1 is LNHNV and CDR2 is YYDKDF (reference sequence). V was cut by 3 bases and J by 2 bases, with 14 bases left in between. The CDR3 loop reads CATSSGDIAPYEQYF. CDR3 DNA sequence: TGTGCCACCAGCAGCGGGGACATCGCTCCCTACGAGCAGTACTTC.

This clone was counted only a few times. The J gene is TRBJ1-2, the V gene TRBV2; D is undetermined. CDR3 size: 14 residues. Germline V gene sequence: CDR1 SNHLY, CDR2 FYNNEI. V was pared by 0 bases and J by 0 bases, with 5 bases between. This CDR3 is CASSEAGTNYGYTF. The CDR3 nucleotides are TGTGCCAGCAGTGAAGCTGGCACTAACTATGGCTACACCTTC. The whole variable domain, filled in from reference TRBV2 and TRBJ1-2, reads EPEVTQTPSHQVTQMGQEVILRCVPISNHLYFYWYRQILGQKVEFLVSFYNNEISEKSEIFDDQFSVERPDGSNFTLKIRSTKLEDSAMYFCASSEAGTNYGYTFGSGTRLTVV.